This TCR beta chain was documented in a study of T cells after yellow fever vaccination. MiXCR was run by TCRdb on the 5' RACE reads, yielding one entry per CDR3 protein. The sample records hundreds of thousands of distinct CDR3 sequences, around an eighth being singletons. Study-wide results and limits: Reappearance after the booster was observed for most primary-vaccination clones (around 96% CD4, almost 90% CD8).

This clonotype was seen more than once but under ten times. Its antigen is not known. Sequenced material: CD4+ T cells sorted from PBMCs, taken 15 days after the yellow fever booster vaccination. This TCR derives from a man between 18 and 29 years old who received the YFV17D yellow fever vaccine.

The CDR3 loop reads CASSQEGLGRNTEAFF. The CDR3 coding sequence is TGTGCCAGCAGCCAAGAAGGCCTCGGGCGTAACACTGAAGCTTTCTTT. V and J are TRBV4-2 and TRBJ1-1; no firm D call. Deletions cut 0 bases from V and 2 bases from J, with 13 bases between. Per the germline V gene, CDR1 is LGHNA and CDR2 is YNFKEQ. The CDR3 contains 16 residues.